Listed here is a single T cell receptor beta chain. Its antigen remains unknown. Clones were read by immunoSEQ multiplex PCR, and TCRdb kept only the in-frame ones, dropping some. This table holds 150,000 or so clones, 94% found once. The germline V gene encodes CDR1 SGHTA and CDR2 FQGNSA. This CDR3 has 13 residues. V was shortened by 4 bases and J by 4 bases, with 10 bases between the two germline ends. The entry originates in a study of T cell responses to AZD1222 COVID-19 vaccine. Study-wide findings and caveats: Spike as a whole was targeted by vaccine-associated CD4 TCRs, dominant at 160-218 and 743-854.

The TCR sequence derives from an adult who received the AZD1222 COVID-19 vaccine. Source: peripheral blood, taken 28 days after the second AZD1222 dose. The chain recombines TRBV7-2 with TRBJ1-2; D is possibly TRBD1 (6 bases). In nucleotides, the CDR3 is TGTGCCAGCAGCTATGAGGACAGCTATGGCTACACCTTC. This codes for CASSYEDSYGYTF.